The 13 T cell receptor beta chains below all came from one sample that was sequenced in a study of blood T cell repertoires in COVID-19. The table came from immunoSEQ multiplex PCR; TCRdb's copy has only in-frame clones and leaves some out. The sample holds a few hundred thousand clones, around nine tenths seen once. Material for sequencing was PBMCs or T cells enriched from blood (not recorded which). These receptors came from a woman between 40 and 55 years old who had recovered from COVID-19.

This chain joins TRBV2 and TRBJ2-5, with D uncertain. Germline V lookup: CDR1 SNHLY, CDR2 FYNNEI. The CDR3 has 12 amino acids. With 4 bases removed from V and 1 base from J, the gap between germline ends came to 4 bases. Written as DNA, the CDR3 is TGTGCCAGCAGTGCACTCCAAGAGACCCAGTACTTC. Protein: CASSALQETQYF.

The chain carries TRBV21-1 and TRBJ2-3; TRBD1, the D gene given by the table, was not confirmed from the DNA. TRBV21-1 is a known pseudogene. The CDR3 has 17 amino acids. CDR3 coding DNA: TGTGCCAGCAGCAAAGCGGTTAAGTGGGCAAGCACAGATACGCAGTATTTT. This translates into CASSKAVKWASTDTQYF.

The chain is built from TRBV11-3 and TRBJ2-5, with 7 bases that match TRBD2. V shed 6 bases, J shed 4 bases, and the junction held 5 bases outside the gene matches. The germline CDR1 and CDR2 sequences are SGHNT and YENEEA. This CDR3 contains 13 residues. CDR3 DNA: TGTGCCAGCAGGGGGAGGGGAGGAGAGACCCAGTACTTC. Its translation: CASRGRGGETQYF.

In DNA, the CDR3 is TGTGCCAGCAGCGGACAGGGACGCACTGAAGCTTTCTTT. As protein: CASSGQGRTEAFF. This sequence joins TRBV12-3 or TRBV12-4 and TRBJ1-1; the match to TRBD1 covers 8 bases. This CDR3 has 13 amino acids. V lost 6 bases, J lost 4 bases, and 4 bases stayed unmatched.

V usage is TRBV4-2 and J usage is TRBJ2-1; 9 bases align to TRBD1. The V and J ends lost 4 bases and 2 bases, in that order; junction bases with no gene match: 3. Germline V gives CDR1 LGHNA, CDR2 YNFKEQ. There are 15 residues in the CDR3. In nucleotides, the CDR3 is TGTGCCAGCAGCCTCCGACAGGGGGCCTACAATGAGCAGTTCTTC. Its translation: CASSLRQGAYNEQFF.

Relative to its sample, this clone is medium-sized. J is TRBJ2-1 and V is TRBV7-3, with TRBD2 matching over 7 bases. V dropped 0 bases and J dropped 8; count of bases not matched to a gene: 10. The CDR3 loop spans 16 amino acids. Germline values: CDR1 SGHTA, CDR2 FQGTGA. In DNA, the CDR3 is TGTGCCAGCAGCTTAACGACTAGCTTTATCCTCGATGAGCAGTTCTTC. Its protein is CASSLTTSFILDEQFF.

The genes are TRBV19 and TRBJ2-7; TRBD1 matches 8 bases. Germline V CDR1 and CDR2: LNHDA, SQIVND (reference sequence). Germline trimming cut 4 bases from V and 6 bases from J; bases unmatched to any gene: 8. The CDR3 covers 14 residues. This CDR3 is CASSSNRGASEQYF. The CDR3 DNA follows: TGTGCCAGTAGTAGCAACAGGGGGGCGAGCGAGCAGTACTTC.

The CDR3 bases are TGTGCCACCAGTGATTTTAGGGGGACGGATGGCTACACCTTC. Amino acid sequence: CATSDFRGTDGYTF. J is TRBJ1-2 and V is TRBV24-1; weak D call: TRBD1 (6 bases). Germline V lookup: CDR1 KGHDR, CDR2 SFDVKD. The CDR3 length is 14 residues. V was shortened by 1 base and J by 6 bases, with 11 bases between the two germline ends.

The rearrangement joins TRBV5-1 to TRBJ2-5; 7 positions match TRBD1. V gave up 0 bases and J gave up 2 bases; unmatched junction bases: 4. Germline assignment: CDR1 SGHRS and CDR2 YFSETQ. The CDR3 extends over 15 amino acids. CDR3 nucleotide sequence: TGCGCCAGCAGCTTGGCAGGGGGAAGTCAAGAGACCCAGTACTTC. Translation gives CASSLAGGSQETQYF.

The CDR3 protein is CAWLTSGGLRGTGELFF. CDR3 nucleotides: TGTGCCTGGCTGACTAGCGGGGGCCTCCGGGGCACCGGGGAGCTGTTTTTT. This chain connects TRBV30 to TRBJ2-2; 12 bases are shared with TRBD2. J was trimmed by 4 bases and V by 5 bases; bases with no gene match: 11. This CDR3 has 17 amino acids. Germline V gene sequence: CDR1 GTSNPN, CDR2 SVGIG (reference sequence).

This clone was seen just once. This rearrangement joins TRBV7-9 to TRBJ1-4; TRBD1 might be the D (6 bases). Germline CDR1 SEHNR, CDR2 FQNEAQ (reference sequence). The V end was cut by 4 bases, the J end by 0 bases, with 12 bases between. The CDR3 runs to 16 residues. The CDR3 spells CASSSGQFATNEKLFF. The CDR3 DNA is TGTGCCAGCAGCTCTGGACAGTTTGCAACTAATGAAAAACTGTTTTTT.

The chain combines TRBV28 with TRBJ1-4; a possible D gene is TRBD1 (6 bases). Trimming left V 2 bases short and J 4 bases short, with 8 bases between. Germline lookup yields CDR1 MDHEN and CDR2 SYDVKM. The CDR3 is made up of 14 amino acids. The CDR3 is CASSLNRDNEKLFF. DNA for the CDR3: TGTGCCAGCAGTTTAAACAGGGATAATGAAAAACTGTTTTTT. The complete variable domain, with remaining parts taken from reference TRBV28 and TRBJ1-4, reads DVKVTQSSRYLVKRTGEKVFLECVQDMDHENMFWYRQDPGLGLRLIYFSYDVKMKEKGDIPEGYSVSREKKERFSLILESASTNQTSMYLCASSLNRDNEKLFFGSGTQLSVL.

The genes are TRBV6-2 or TRBV6-3 and TRBJ1-2; 7 bases are shared with TRBD1. CDR1 and CDR2 from the germline V gene are MNHEY and SVGEGT. This CDR3 has 14 residues. The V gene end was trimmed by 2 bases and the J gene end by 8 bases; junction bases not matched to a gene: 8. The CDR3 bases are TGTGCCAGCAGTTACCCGACAGGGAAGAGAGGCTACACCTTC. This sequence encodes CASSYPTGKRGYTF.